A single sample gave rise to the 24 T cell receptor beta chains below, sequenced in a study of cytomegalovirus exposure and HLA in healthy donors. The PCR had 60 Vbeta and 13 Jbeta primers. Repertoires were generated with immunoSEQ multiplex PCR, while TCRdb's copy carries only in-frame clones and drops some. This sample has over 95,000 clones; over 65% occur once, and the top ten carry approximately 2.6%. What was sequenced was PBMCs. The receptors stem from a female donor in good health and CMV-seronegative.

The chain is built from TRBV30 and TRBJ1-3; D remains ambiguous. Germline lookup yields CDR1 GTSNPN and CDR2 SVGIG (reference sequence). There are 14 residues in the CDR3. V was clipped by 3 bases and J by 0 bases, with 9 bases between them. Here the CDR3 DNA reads TGTGCCTGGAGCGAAACCTACTCTGGAAACACCATATATTTT. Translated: CAWSETYSGNTIYF.

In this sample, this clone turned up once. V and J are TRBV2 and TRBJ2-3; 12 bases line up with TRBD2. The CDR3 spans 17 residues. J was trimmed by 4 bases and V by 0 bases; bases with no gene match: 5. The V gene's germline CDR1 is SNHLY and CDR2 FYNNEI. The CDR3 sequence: CASSEAARLAGADTQYF. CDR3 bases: TGTGCCAGCAGTGAAGCGGCCCGACTAGCGGGGGCAGATACGCAGTATTTT.

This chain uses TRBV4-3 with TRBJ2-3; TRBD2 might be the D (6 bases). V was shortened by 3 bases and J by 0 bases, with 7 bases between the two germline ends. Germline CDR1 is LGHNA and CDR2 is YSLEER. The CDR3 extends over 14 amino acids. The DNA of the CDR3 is TGCGCCAGCAGCCAGGCGGGGAGCACAGATACGCAGTATTTT. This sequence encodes CASSQAGSTDTQYF.

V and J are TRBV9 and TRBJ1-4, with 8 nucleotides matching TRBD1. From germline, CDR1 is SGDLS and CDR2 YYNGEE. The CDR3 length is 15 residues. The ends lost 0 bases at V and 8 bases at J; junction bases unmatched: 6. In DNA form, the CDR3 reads TGTGCCAGCAGCGTAGGGACAGGGATACGAGAAAAACTGTTTTTT. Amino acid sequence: CASSVGTGIREKLFF.

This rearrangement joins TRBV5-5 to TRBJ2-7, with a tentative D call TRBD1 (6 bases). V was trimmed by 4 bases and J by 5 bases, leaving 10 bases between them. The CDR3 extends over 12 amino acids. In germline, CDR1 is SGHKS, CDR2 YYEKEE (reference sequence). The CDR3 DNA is TGTGCCAGCAGCCCACAGGGCAACGAGCAGTACTTC. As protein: CASSPQGNEQYF.

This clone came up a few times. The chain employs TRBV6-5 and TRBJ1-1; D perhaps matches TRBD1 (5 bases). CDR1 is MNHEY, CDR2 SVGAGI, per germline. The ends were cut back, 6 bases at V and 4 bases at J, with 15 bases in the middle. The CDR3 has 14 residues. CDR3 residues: CASRKTEVGTEAFF. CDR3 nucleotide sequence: TGTGCCAGCAGGAAGACAGAGGTAGGCACTGAAGCTTTCTTT.

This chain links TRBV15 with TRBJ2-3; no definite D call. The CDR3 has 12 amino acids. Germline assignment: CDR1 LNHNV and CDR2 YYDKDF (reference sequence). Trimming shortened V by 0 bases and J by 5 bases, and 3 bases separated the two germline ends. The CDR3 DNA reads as TGTGCCACCAGCAGAGATATAGATACGCAGTATTTT. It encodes CATSRDIDTQYF. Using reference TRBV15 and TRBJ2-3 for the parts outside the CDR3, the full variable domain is DAMVIQNPRYQVTQFGKPVTLSCSQTLNHNVMYWYQQKSSQAPKLLFHYYDKDFNNEADTPDNFQSRRPNTSFCFLDIRSPGLGDTAMYLCATSRDIDTQYFGPGTRLTVL.

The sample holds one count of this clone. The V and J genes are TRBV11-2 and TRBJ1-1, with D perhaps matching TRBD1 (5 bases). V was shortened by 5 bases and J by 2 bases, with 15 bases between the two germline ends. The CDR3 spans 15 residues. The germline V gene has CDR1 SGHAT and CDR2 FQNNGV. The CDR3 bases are TGTGCCAGCAGCCGTGCCCAGGGTACCAACACTGAAGCTTTCTTT. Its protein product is CASSRAQGTNTEAFF.

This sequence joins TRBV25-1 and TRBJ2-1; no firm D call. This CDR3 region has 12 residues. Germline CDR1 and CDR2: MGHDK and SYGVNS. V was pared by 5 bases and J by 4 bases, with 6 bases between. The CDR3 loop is CASSKQYNEQFF. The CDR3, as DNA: TGTGCCAGCAGTAAACAGTACAATGAGCAGTTCTTC.

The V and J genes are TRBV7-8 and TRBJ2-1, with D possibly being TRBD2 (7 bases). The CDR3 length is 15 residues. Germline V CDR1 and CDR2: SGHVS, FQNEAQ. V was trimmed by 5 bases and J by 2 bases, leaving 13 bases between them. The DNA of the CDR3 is TGTGCCAGCAGCCGCACAGGGAGGGCCTACAATGAGCAGTTCTTC. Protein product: CASSRTGRAYNEQFF. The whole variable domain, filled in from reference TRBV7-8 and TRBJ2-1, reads GAGVSQSPRYKVAKRGQDVALRCDPISGHVSLFWYQQALGQGPEFLTYFQNEAQLDKSGLPSDRFFAERPEGSVSTLKIQRTQQEDSAVYLCASSRTGRAYNEQFFGPGTRLTVL.

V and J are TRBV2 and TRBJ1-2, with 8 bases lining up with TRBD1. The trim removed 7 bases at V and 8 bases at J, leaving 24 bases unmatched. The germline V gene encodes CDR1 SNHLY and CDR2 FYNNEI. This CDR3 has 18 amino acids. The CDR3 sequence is CASTREPDRDFSVKGYTF. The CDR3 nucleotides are TGTGCCAGCACGAGAGAACCGGACAGGGACTTTTCAGTTAAGGGCTACACCTTC. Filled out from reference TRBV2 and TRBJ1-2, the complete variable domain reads EPEVTQTPSHQVTQMGQEVILRCVPISNHLYFYWYRQILGQKVEFLVSFYNNEISEKSEIFDDQFSVERPDGSNFTLKIRSTKLEDSAMYFCASTREPDRDFSVKGYTFGSGTRLTVV.

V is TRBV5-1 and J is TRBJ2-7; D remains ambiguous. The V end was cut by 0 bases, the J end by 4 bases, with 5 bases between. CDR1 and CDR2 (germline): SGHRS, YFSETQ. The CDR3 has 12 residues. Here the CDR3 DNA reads TGCGCCAGCAGCTTGGGTAGATACGAGCAGTACTTC. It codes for CASSLGRYEQYF.

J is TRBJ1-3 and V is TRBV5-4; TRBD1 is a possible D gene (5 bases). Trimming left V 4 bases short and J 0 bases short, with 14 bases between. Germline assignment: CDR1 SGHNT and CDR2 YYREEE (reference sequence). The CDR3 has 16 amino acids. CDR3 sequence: CASSLGATDSGNTIYF. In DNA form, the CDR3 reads TGTGCCAGCAGCCTAGGGGCTACTGACTCTGGAAACACCATATATTTT.

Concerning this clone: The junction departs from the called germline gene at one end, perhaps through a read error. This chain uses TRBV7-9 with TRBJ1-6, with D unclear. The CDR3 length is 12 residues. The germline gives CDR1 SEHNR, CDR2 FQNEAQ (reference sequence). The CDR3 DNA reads TGTTCCAGCAGCTTAGTAGATTCACCCCTCCACTTT. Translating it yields CSSSLVDSPLHF.

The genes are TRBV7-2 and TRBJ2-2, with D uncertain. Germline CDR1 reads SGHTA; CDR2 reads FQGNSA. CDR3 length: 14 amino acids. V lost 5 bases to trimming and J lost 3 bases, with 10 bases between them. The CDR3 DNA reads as TGTGCCAGCAGCCCGCTTCGGTACACCGGGGAGCTGTTTTTT. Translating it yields CASSPLRYTGELFF.

The CDR3 bases are TGTGCCATCAGTCTCGCCTCGGGGTATGGCTACACCTTC. As protein: CAISLASGYGYTF. The genes are TRBV10-3 and TRBJ1-2; D unresolved. V was trimmed by 5 bases and J by 5 bases, leaving 12 bases between them. CDR1 and CDR2 from the germline V gene are ENHRY and SYGVKD. This CDR3 spans 13 amino acids.

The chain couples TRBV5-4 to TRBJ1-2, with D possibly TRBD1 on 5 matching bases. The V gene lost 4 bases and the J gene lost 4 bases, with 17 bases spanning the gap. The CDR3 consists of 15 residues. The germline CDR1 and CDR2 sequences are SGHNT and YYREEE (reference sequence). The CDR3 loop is CASSHTRGDIYGYTF. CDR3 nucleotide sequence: TGTGCCAGCAGCCATACGCGGGGGGATATCTATGGCTACACCTTC.

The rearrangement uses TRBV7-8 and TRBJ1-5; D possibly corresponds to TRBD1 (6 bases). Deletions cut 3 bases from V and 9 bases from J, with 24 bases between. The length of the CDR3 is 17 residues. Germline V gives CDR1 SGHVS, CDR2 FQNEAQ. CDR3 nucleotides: TGTGCCAGCAGCTTGGCTCCAGGGACACCGTCCCGCGGGCCCCAGCATTTT. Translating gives CASSLAPGTPSRGPQHF.

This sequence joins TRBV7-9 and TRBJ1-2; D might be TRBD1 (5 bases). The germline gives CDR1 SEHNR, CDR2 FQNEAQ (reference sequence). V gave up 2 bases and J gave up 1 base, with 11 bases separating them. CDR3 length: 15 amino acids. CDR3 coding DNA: TGTGCCAGCAGCTTATGGTACAGGCTTAACTATGGCTACACCTTC. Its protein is CASSLWYRLNYGYTF.

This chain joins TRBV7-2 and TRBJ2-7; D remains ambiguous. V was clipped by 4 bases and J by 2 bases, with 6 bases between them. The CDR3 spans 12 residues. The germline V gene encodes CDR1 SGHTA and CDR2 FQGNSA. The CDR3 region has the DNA TGTGCCAGCAGCTACTCAACCTACGAGCAGTACTTC. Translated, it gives CASSYSTYEQYF.

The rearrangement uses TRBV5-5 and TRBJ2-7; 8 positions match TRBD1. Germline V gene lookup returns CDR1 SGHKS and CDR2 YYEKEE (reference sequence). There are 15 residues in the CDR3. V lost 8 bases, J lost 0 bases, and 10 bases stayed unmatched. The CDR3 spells CARSPEDRDSYEQYF. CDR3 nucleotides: TGTGCCAGAAGCCCCGAGGACAGGGACTCCTACGAGCAGTACTTC.

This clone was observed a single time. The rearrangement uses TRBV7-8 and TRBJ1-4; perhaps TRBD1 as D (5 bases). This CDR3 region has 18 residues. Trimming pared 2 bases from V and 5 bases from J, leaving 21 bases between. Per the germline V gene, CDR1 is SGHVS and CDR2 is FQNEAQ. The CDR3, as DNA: TGTGCCAGCAGCTTAAAAGCGGGGCGGGGCCGGGGAAATGAAAAACTGTTTTTT. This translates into CASSLKAGRGRGNEKLFF.

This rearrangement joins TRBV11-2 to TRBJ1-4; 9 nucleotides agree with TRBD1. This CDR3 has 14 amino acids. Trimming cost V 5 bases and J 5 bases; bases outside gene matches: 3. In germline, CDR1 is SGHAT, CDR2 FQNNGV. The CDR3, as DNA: TGTGCCAGCAGCAGGGACAGGGTAAATGAAAAACTGTTTTTT. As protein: CASSRDRVNEKLFF.

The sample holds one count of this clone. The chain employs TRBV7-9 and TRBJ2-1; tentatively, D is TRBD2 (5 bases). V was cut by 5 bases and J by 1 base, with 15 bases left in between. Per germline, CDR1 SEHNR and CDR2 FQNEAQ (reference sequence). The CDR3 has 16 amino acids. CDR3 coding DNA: TGTGCCAGCAGCCACGGACTGTTCCCTTCCTACAATGAGCAGTTCTTC. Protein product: CASSHGLFPSYNEQFF.